One sample yielded the 6 T cell receptor beta chains listed below, sequenced in a study of T cell repertoires in cytomegalovirus infection. The antigens of these receptors remain unknown. In TCRdb, the reads were re-called with MiXCR into one record per CDR3 protein. Of 250,000 to 400,000 distinct CDR3 sequences listed, around a quarter are singletons. Specimen: cultured PBMCs, collected from culture after CMV antigen stimulation. The receptors were sampled from a human donor in good health (CMV status not recorded). Some clones in this sample may be carry-over from other donors' samples.

This clonotype appeared once. This chain uses TRBV12-3 or TRBV12-4 with TRBJ1-5; possibly TRBD1 for D (6 bases). The CDR3 extends over 14 amino acids. V was shortened by 6 bases and J by 0 bases, with 9 bases between the two germline ends. This chain's CDR3 is CASSRTVSNQPQHF. The CDR3 region has the DNA TGTGCCAGCAGCCGGACAGTTAGCAATCAGCCCCAGCATTTT.

The rearrangement links TRBV9 to TRBJ2-7; D is tentatively TRBD1 or TRBD2 (5 bases each). CDR1 is SGDLS and CDR2 is YYNGEE in the germline V gene. V dropped 5 bases and J dropped 2 bases, with 17 bases sitting between them. The length of the CDR3 is 15 residues. CDR3 residues: CASSFSDEGTYEQYF. CDR3 in DNA: TGTGCCAGCAGTTTTTCTGACGAGGGGACCTACGAGCAGTACTTC.

The chain is built from TRBV7-6 and TRBJ2-1; D may be TRBD2 (6 bases). V was clipped by 1 base and J by 4 bases, with 17 bases between them. Germline-derived CDR1 and CDR2 are SGHVS and FNYEAQ. CDR3 length: 17 amino acids. The CDR3: CASSLEAASVPYNEQFF. Here the CDR3 DNA reads TGTGCCAGCAGCTTAGAGGCAGCTAGCGTTCCATACAATGAGCAGTTCTTC.

This clonotype came up many times. This chain's CDR3 is CASSLGLADTDTQYF. The CDR3 nucleotides are TGTGCCAGCAGCCTCGGACTAGCCGATACAGATACGCAGTATTTT. The rearrangement uses TRBV28 and TRBJ2-3; 8 nucleotides agree with TRBD2. The junction had 8 bases not matched to a gene; V was cut back by 6 bases and J by 3 bases. CDR1 is MDHEN, CDR2 SYDVKM, per germline. CDR3 length equals 15 residues.

This clonotype appeared a few times. The rearrangement uses TRBV7-2 and TRBJ2-7, with a weak D call TRBD2 (5 bases). Per germline, CDR1 SGHTA and CDR2 FQGNSA. This CDR3 is built from 15 residues. Trimming removed 5 bases at V and 0 bases at J, with 14 bases between. As DNA, the CDR3 is TGTGCCAGCAGCCAGCAAGGACTTAGCTCCTACGAGCAGTACTTC. This encodes CASSQQGLSSYEQYF.

The rearrangement uses TRBV4-2 and TRBJ1-6, with no clear D. CDR1 LGHNA and CDR2 YNFKEQ come from the germline V gene. With 0 bases removed from V and 5 bases from J, the gap between germline ends came to 14 bases. CDR3 size: 17 residues. The CDR3 sequence is CASSQEVGSTHNSPLHF. The DNA of the CDR3 is TGTGCCAGCAGCCAAGAGGTCGGTTCAACCCATAATTCACCCCTCCACTTT.